Detailed here is one TCR beta chain. The specificity of this receptor is unknown. No quality values exist for individual bases; no much larger clone is one base distant. The sample belongs to a study of blood T cells in healthy people across ages (dated by TCRdb to between 2014 and 2016). Context from the whole study: In model experiments, template switching captured about one uniquely barcoded TCR beta cDNA molecule for every two T cells. For two donors (one aged 18 to 29 and one aged 80 or older), the study analyzed two additional independent replicas of 1 million unique cDNA reads from the same blood draw. To track age-related changes in TCR beta repertoire diversity, the study relied on deep sequencing normalized with unique cDNA molecular identifiers. The donors were split into four age groups: young (average around 15 years), middle-aged (about 40), aged (approximately 59) and long-lived (82). To avoid experimental bias, donors of different ages were spread randomly across the sequencing lanes.

The roughly 39 donors, aged about 6 to 95 years, were systemically healthy Caucasian individuals from Russia. Each donor gave ten milliliters of peripheral blood, drawn into EDTA-treated Vacutainer tubes. Ficoll-Paque density-gradient centrifugation was used to isolate PBMCs, with at least 7 million per sample. Total RNA, at least 6 micrograms per sample, was extracted from PBMCs with Trizol reagent. The percentages of naive CD45RAhigh/CD27high T cells were determined by flow cytometry on a PBMC aliquot from every donor. What the authors observed across the whole study: The CMV infection status of donors was not known, potentially confounding age-related changes in expanded clonotypes. Compared with the aged group, the long-lived group had more naive CD4+ T cells, fewer expanded clones and increased TCR diversity, a pattern suggesting age selection. Bulk unsorted PBMC profiling prevented conclusive comparison of naive and antigen-experienced compartments. Estimates of total diversity based on one million sequenced T cells were regarded as lower bounds and as underestimates. The percentage of naive T cells measured by flow cytometry correlated strongly with observed TCR beta diversity. As age increased, observed TCR beta diversity per million T cells dropped in a roughly linear way, and a significant reduction was already evident by age about 40.

Library construction relied on 5' RACE. Reads for this sample came from an Illumina HiSeq 2500. A second PCR of about 7 to 12 cycles was performed with a sample-barcoded 5' primer and a J-beta primer mix. Each TCR beta cDNA molecule received a unique molecular identifier from a template-switch 5' adaptor carrying 12 random nucleotides. Each sample yielded at least 3 million CDR3-containing paired-end reads. The Mint cDNA synthesis kit, primed by a TRBC-specific oligonucleotide, was used to synthesize first-strand cDNA from all RNA. All cDNA was treated with uracil-DNA glycosylase and then went through a first 18-cycle PCR with the universal primers M1SS and BC2_uni_R. For the original study's pipeline: For normalization, 1 million high-quality reads, each with a distinct molecular identifier, were randomly selected from each sample. Instead of being binned into consensus sequences, reads that shared molecular identifiers were thrown out. MiTCR, run with a Q25 quality threshold and the strictest error-elimination algorithm, handled CDR3 identification, clonotype clustering and error correction. A nonparametric unseen species model with Euler transformation was used to estimate lower-bound total TCR beta diversity. Using fastp trimming at Q25 and MiXCR clonotype assembly, TCRdb reanalyzed the public sequencing data and kept in-frame beta chains. Entries that share a CDR3 protein sequence are merged under the most common genes and DNA. The authors' filters were not applied to this entry. The sample data list 1.5 million to 2 million distinct CDR3 sequences, and roughly 27% of these were observed just once. The ten largest clones represent roughly 8.2% of the sample.

Trimming costs V 8 bases and J 0 bases, and their ends lie 11 bases apart. The CDR3 has 14 amino acids, counting the end cysteine and phenylalanine. The DNA shown is the 42-base CDR3, in frame from base 1. The chain is made from TRBV12-3 or TRBV12-4 and TRBJ2-1; the D gene identity is not certain. The receptor was isolated from a woman aged 25 to 39 in good health. Sequencing was done on a sample of blood. The CDR3 region has the sequence CASGPRSSYNEQFF. The DNA sequence follows: TGTGCCAGCGGTCCTCGGAGCTCCTACAATGAGCAGTTCTTC.